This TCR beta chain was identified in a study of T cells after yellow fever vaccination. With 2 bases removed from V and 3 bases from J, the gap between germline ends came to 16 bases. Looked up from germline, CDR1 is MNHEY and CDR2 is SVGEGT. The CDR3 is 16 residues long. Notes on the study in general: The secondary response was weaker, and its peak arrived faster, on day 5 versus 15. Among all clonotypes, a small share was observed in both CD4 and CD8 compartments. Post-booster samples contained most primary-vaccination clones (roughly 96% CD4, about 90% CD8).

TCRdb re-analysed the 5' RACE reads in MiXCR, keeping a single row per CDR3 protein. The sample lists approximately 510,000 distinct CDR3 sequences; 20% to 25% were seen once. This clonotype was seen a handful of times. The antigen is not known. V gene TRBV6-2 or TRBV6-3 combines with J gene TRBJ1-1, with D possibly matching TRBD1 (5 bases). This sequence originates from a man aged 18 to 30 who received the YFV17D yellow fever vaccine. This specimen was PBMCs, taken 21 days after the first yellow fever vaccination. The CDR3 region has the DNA TGTGCCAGCAGTTACGGTTGGCTAGGGGCTGACACTGAAGCTTTCTTT. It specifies CASSYGWLGADTEAFF.